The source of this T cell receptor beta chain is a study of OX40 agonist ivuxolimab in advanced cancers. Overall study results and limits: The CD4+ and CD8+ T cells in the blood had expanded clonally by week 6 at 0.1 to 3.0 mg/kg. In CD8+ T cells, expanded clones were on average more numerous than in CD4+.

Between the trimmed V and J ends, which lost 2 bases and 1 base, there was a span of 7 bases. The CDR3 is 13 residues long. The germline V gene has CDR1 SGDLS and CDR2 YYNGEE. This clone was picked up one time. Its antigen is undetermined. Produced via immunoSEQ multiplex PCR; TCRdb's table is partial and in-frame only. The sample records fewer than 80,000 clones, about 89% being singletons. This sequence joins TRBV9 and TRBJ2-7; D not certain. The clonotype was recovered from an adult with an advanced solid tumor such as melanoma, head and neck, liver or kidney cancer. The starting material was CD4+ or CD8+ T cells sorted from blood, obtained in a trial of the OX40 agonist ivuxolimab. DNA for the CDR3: TGTGCCAGCAGCGTTTCCGCTTCCTACGAGCAGTACTTC. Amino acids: CASSVSASYEQYF.